Following are 14 T cell receptor beta chains from one sample sequenced in a study of blood T cell repertoires in COVID-19. The data were produced by immunoSEQ multiplex PCR, yet TCRdb's version contains in-frame clones alone and is incomplete. Among over 200,000 clones listed, roughly 76% were seen once. The sample was peripheral blood. The receptors come from a human donor in a cohort sampled during active COVID-19.

CDR3 nucleotide sequence: TGCGCCAGCAGCCAACGGACGGAGACTACCAACTATGGCTACACCTTC. Translating it yields CASSQRTETTNYGYTF. The chain links TRBV4-3 to TRBJ1-2; D is unresolved. Trimming cost V 2 bases and J 2 bases, with 15 bases left between them. Germline V CDR1 and CDR2: LGHNA, YSLEER. The CDR3 loop spans 16 amino acids.

The CDR3 spells CASSSPAGWPNEKLFF. The DNA of the CDR3 is TGTGCCAGCAGCTCCCCTGCAGGGTGGCCTAATGAAAAACTGTTTTTT. This chain uses TRBV7-6 with TRBJ1-4, with a tentative D call TRBD1 (5 bases). CDR1 is SGHVS and CDR2 is FNYEAQ in the germline V gene. This CDR3 has 16 amino acids. Trimming removed 4 bases from V and 3 bases from J, with 15 bases in between.

This chain uses TRBV5-1 with TRBJ2-7; D is possibly TRBD1 (6 bases). There are 13 residues in the CDR3. Germline lookup yields CDR1 SGHRS and CDR2 YFSETQ. V dropped 2 bases and J dropped 6 bases, with 12 bases sitting between them. CDR3 region: CASSFLTGTEQYF. Written as DNA, the CDR3 is TGCGCCAGCAGCTTTCTGACAGGAACCGAGCAGTACTTC.

The chain employs TRBV5-1 and TRBJ2-7; 10 nucleotides align to TRBD2. Germline CDR1 and CDR2: SGHRS and YFSETQ. The CDR3 spans 15 residues. After removal of 4 bases from V and 0 bases from J, the junction contained 4 bases not matched to a gene. As DNA, the CDR3 is TGCGCCAGCAGCCCGACTAGCGGGTTCTCCTACGAGCAGTACTTC. It encodes CASSPTSGFSYEQYF.

This chain connects TRBV6-2 or TRBV6-3 to TRBJ2-1; tentatively, D is TRBD1 (6 bases). Germline assignment: CDR1 MNHEY and CDR2 SVGEGT. Trimming took 5 bases from V and 8 from J, leaving 25 bases between them. The CDR3 is made up of 17 amino acids. DNA of the CDR3: TGTGCCAGCAGTCACCTTGGAGTGCTAGGGGGACGCGATGAGCAGTTCTTC. Translation gives CASSHLGVLGGRDEQFF.

In its sample, this clone was seen a few times. V is TRBV28 and J is TRBJ1-6; 10 bases are a match to TRBD1. The CDR3 loop spans 16 amino acids. V lost 6 bases and J lost 5; bases outside the gene matches: 7. CDR1 MDHEN and CDR2 SYDVKM come from the germline V gene. CDR3 coding DNA: TGTGCCAGCAGGAGTCCCGGGACAGGGGATAATTCACCCCTCCACTTT. Encoded protein: CASRSPGTGDNSPLHF.

J is TRBJ1-3 and V is TRBV9; possible D gene TRBD1, 5 bases. The CDR3 spans 15 residues. V gave up 0 bases and J gave up 0 bases, with 7 bases separating them. The germline CDR1 and CDR2 sequences are SGDLS and YYNGEE. The CDR3 is CASSVGQSSGNTIYF. The CDR3, as DNA: TGTGCCAGCAGCGTAGGACAGAGCTCTGGAAACACCATATATTTT.

The V call is TRBV27, the J call TRBJ1-5; 7 bases align to TRBD1. With 4 bases clipped from V and 7 bases from J, the junction kept 7 bases outside the gene matches. Germline V gene lookup returns CDR1 MNHEY and CDR2 SMNVEV (reference sequence). This CDR3 is built from 14 residues. The CDR3 bases are TGTGCCAGCAGTTCGGGACAGATGGGGCAGCCCCAGCATTTT. Its translation: CASSSGQMGQPQHF.

The chain joins TRBV3-1 (or the pseudogene TRBV3-2) to TRBJ2-7, with 9 bases identical to TRBD2. This CDR3 has 15 residues. Germline CDR1 reads LGHDT; CDR2 reads YNNKEL (reference sequence). J lost 0 bases, V lost 4 bases, and 4 bases had no gene match. This CDR3 reads CASSPLAGLSYEQYF. The CDR3 DNA follows: TGTGCCAGCAGCCCGCTAGCGGGGCTCTCCTACGAGCAGTACTTC.

The CDR3 protein is CASILGTEAFF. CDR3 nucleotide sequence: TGTGCCAGCATCCTCGGCACTGAAGCTTTCTTT. This chain connects TRBV25-1 to TRBJ1-1; D gene unclear. The V end was cut by 7 bases, the J end by 4 bases, with 7 bases between. The CDR3 is made up of 11 amino acids. Germline-derived CDR1 and CDR2 are MGHDK and SYGVNS.

The chain employs TRBV7-2 and TRBJ1-5, with TRBD1 matching 10 bases. The CDR3 extends over 15 amino acids. Losses at the gene ends were 4 bases for V and 5 bases for J; bases not matched to a gene: 5. CDR1 is SGHTA and CDR2 is FQGNSA in the germline V gene. CDR3 nucleotide sequence: TGTGCCAGCAGCTGGGACAGGGGAGTCTATCAGCCCCAGCATTTT. As protein: CASSWDRGVYQPQHF. Drawing the rest from reference TRBV7-2 and TRBJ1-5, the complete variable domain is GAGVSQSPSNKVTEKGKDVELRCDPISGHTALYWYRQSLGQGLEFLIYFQGNSAPDKSGLPSDRFSAERTGGSVSTLTIQRTQQEDSAVYLCASSWDRGVYQPQHFGDGTRLSIL.

The genes are TRBV7-9 and TRBJ2-2; D remains unclear. CDR3 length equals 14 residues. With 6 bases removed from V and 3 bases from J, the gap between germline ends came to 11 bases. Per germline, CDR1 SEHNR and CDR2 FQNEAQ (reference sequence). The CDR3 coding sequence is TGTGCCAGCAGTTCGCCAGGTTACACCGGGGAGCTGTTTTTT. It translates to CASSSPGYTGELFF. The variable domain in full, with the rest retrieved from reference TRBV7-9 and TRBJ2-2, is DTGVSQNPRHKITKRGQNVTFRCDPISEHNRLYWYRQTLGQGPEFLTYFQNEAQLEKSRLLSDRFSAERPKGSFSTLEIQRTEQGDSAMYLCASSSPGYTGELFFGEGSRLTVL.

The chain has TRBV2 and TRBJ1-2, with D perhaps TRBD1 (6 bases). This CDR3 has 14 amino acids. V lost 7 bases and J 2 bases, leaving 14 bases between the germline ends. Germline CDR1 and CDR2: SNHLY and FYNNEI. The DNA for the CDR3 is TGTGCCAGCAAAAATAGGGGGTCCAACTATGGCTACACCTTC. Its translation: CASKNRGSNYGYTF.

The chain has TRBV11-3 and TRBJ2-1; 7 bases match TRBD1. V was pared by 5 bases and J by 5 bases, with 12 bases of the junction left unmatched. This CDR3 comprises 16 residues. Germline-derived CDR1 and CDR2 are SGHNT and YENEEA. The DNA for the CDR3 is TGTGCCAGCAGCCAGCATCGGGGACAGATAAACAATGAGCAGTTCTTC. Its translation is CASSQHRGQINNEQFF.